A selection of T cell receptor beta chains follows, all from one sample in a study of blood T cell repertoires in COVID-19. Some clones are missing from TCRdb's copy, which holds only in-frame ones; the method was immunoSEQ multiplex PCR. The sample has 290,000 or so clones; roughly 85% are singletons. Sequenced material: PBMCs or T cells enriched from blood (not recorded which). The receptors shown here come from a man in his forties who had been exposed to COVID-19. Both conserved end residues are part of each CDR3. D genes are given only for firm matches. For some rows the clone size is stated as once, few or many, or as a class when expanded; others skip it.

length,V,size,D,J,DNA,CDR3
17,TRBV7-9,many,TRBD2,TRBJ2-3,TGTGCCAGCAGCTCCTCCCGCCCTAGCGGAACCACAGATACGCAGTATTTT,CASSSSRPSGTTDTQYF
14,TRBV28,.,.,TRBJ2-5,TGTGCCAGCAGTTTATCTAGACCAAAAGAGACCCAGTACTTC,CASSLSRPKETQYF
18,TRBV4-1,.,TRBD2,TRBJ2-7,TGCGCCAGCAGCCAACCCCCCGCGAGACTAGCGGCTAATGGCGAGCAGTACTTC,CASSQPPARLAANGEQYF
17,TRBV5-1,once,TRBD2,TRBJ2-2,TGCGCCAGCAGCTTCCTGGGACTAGCCGATAACACCGGGGAGCTGTTTTTT,CASSFLGLADNTGELFF
11,TRBV4-1,.,.,TRBJ1-1,TGCGCCAGCAGCCAAGACAGGTTAGCTTTCTTT,CASSQDRLAFF
16,TRBV5-1,few,TRBD1,TRBJ1-2,TGCGCCAGCAGTCTCGGACAGGGGGCTGTTTCCTATGGCTACACCTTC,CASSLGQGAVSYGYTF
15,TRBV7-9,.,.,TRBJ2-7,TGTGCCAGCAGCTTCGGACAGAGACCCTCCTACGAGCAGTACTTC,CASSFGQRPSYEQYF
17,TRBV11-2,.,TRBD1,TRBJ1-6,TGTGCCAGCAGGGGGACAGGGCAGCTTAAAACTAATTCACCCCTCCACTTT,CASRGTGQLKTNSPLHF
14,TRBV15,.,.,TRBJ1-4,TGTGCCACCAGCAGAGTACGGACAGAGGGTAAACTGTTTTTT,CATSRVRTEGKLFF
17,TRBV5-1,.,TRBD2,TRBJ2-1,TGCGCCAGCAGCTACACCGCTTCGGGGGGACGATACAATGAGCAGTTCTTC,CASSYTASGGRYNEQFF
14,TRBV11-2,.,.,TRBJ2-7,TGTGCCAGCAGCTTAAAGGGCGTCCTAGCCGAGCAGTACTTC,CASSLKGVLAEQYF
15,TRBV9,few,TRBD1,TRBJ2-1,TGTGCCAGCAGCGTAGAATGGACAGGGGGGAATGAGCAGTTCTTC,CASSVEWTGGNEQFF
13,TRBV30,many,.,TRBJ2-5,TGTGCCTGGAGTAATGGGGGCGCCGGGAAGGGTTACTTC,CAWSNGGAGKGYF
16,TRBV30,.,TRBD1,TRBJ1-2,TGTGCCTGGAGTAAGGAACTGACAGGGTATGACTATGGCTACACCTTC,CAWSKELTGYDYGYTF
12,TRBV30,once,.,TRBJ2-3,TGTGCCTGGAGTGTTCAGTCAGATACGCAGTATTTT,CAWSVQSDTQYF
13,TRBV3-1/TRBV3-2,.,.,TRBJ1-1,TGTGCCAGCAGCCCCACTACCAGAGGGTCGGCTTTCTTT,CASSPTTRGSAFF
14,TRBV19,few,.,TRBJ1-5,TGTGCCAGTTCGGCAGGGTATAGCAATCAGCCCCAGCATTTT,CASSAGYSNQPQHF
19,TRBV23-1,.,.,TRBJ2-3,TGCGCCAGCAGTTCCCTTGGTAGCGGAGTACGACATAGCACAGATACGCAGTATTTT,CASSSLGSGVRHSTDTQYF
14,TRBV30,.,.,TRBJ1-2,TGTGCCTGGAGTGAAAGGCGGGCTGTCTATGGCTACACCTTC,CAWSERRAVYGYTF
13,TRBV5-1,.,.,TRBJ2-7,TGCGCCAGCAGCTTGGAAGCGTTCTACGAGCAGTACTTC,CASSLEAFYEQYF
17,TRBV7-9,.,TRBD2,TRBJ2-2,TGTGCCAGCAGAAAAGGACTAGCGGGAGGAGGGACCGGGGAGCTGTTTTTT,CASRKGLAGGGTGELFF
12,TRBV12-3/TRBV12-4,.,.,TRBJ1-6,TGTGCCATACAAGCGGGGGTCTCACCCCTCCACTTT,CAIQAGVSPLHF
13,TRBV7-3,.,.,TRBJ2-7,TGTGCCAGCAGCTTAAGTGTAACGGACGAGCAGTACTTC,CASSLSVTDEQYF
11,TRBV29-1,.,TRBD2,TRBJ2-1,TGCAGTAGCGGGATGCCAAATGAGCAGTTCTTC,CSSGMPNEQFF
14,TRBV29-1,.,TRBD1,TRBJ1-5,TGCAGCGTTGTTGAGACAGGGGGAGATCAGCCCCAGCATTTT,CSVVETGGDQPQHF
11,TRBV2,.,.,TRBJ2-1,TGTGCCAGCAGTCGAGCTTTTGAGCAGTTCTTC,CASSRAFEQFF
11,TRBV30,.,.,TRBJ2-2,TGTGCCTCCAGATTCACCGGGGAGCTGTTTTTT,CASRFTGELFF
14,TRBV7-9,.,.,TRBJ1-1,TGTGCCAGCAGCACCAAACAGGGTTTGGCTGAAGCTTTCTTT,CASSTKQGLAEAFF
12,TRBV29-1,.,.,TRBJ2-7,TGCAGCGTTGTAGGGAGTACCCACGAGCAGTACTTC,CSVVGSTHEQYF
14,TRBV29-1,.,.,TRBJ1-5,TGCAGCGCCCTGGAGGGGGGGAGGGATCAGCCCCAGCATTTT,CSALEGGRDQPQHF
15,TRBV7-3,.,TRBD1,TRBJ1-4,TGTGCCAGCAGCTCAACAGGGGCAACTAATGAAAAACTGTTTTTT,CASSSTGATNEKLFF
16,TRBV5-5,.,TRBD2,TRBJ2-3,TGTGCCAGCAGCGGGATAGCGGGAGGTCGAGAAGATACGCAGTATTTT,CASSGIAGGREDTQYF
16,TRBV19,.,TRBD2,TRBJ2-5,TGTGCCAGTAGTACTTCCCTAGCGGGAGTTGAAGAGACCCAGTACTTC,CASSTSLAGVEETQYF
19,TRBV6-4,.,TRBD2,TRBJ2-7,TGTGCCAGCAGTGACCCAGGGACTAGCGGGAGGGGGTTGCCCTACGAGCAGTACTTC,CASSDPGTSGRGLPYEQYF
15,TRBV5-6,.,TRBD2,TRBJ2-1,TGTGCCAGCAGCTTGGTCTCTCGACTAGCGCATGAGCAGTTCTTC,CASSLVSRLAHEQFF
15,TRBV5-4,.,TRBD1,TRBJ2-7,TGTGCCAGCAGCCGACTATCGGGACAGCGGTACGAGCAGTACTTC,CASSRLSGQRYEQYF
17,TRBV5-5,.,.,TRBJ1-1,TGTGCCAGCAGCTTGATCCCGGAGGCAGCCAGAAACACTGAAGCTTTCTTT,CASSLIPEAARNTEAFF
14,TRBV5-4,.,.,TRBJ1-5,TGTGCCAGCACGGTGAGGGGGGGGAATCAGCCCCAGCATTTT,CASTVRGGNQPQHF
14,TRBV12-5,.,.,TRBJ2-3,TGTGCTAGTGGTTTGGGACAGGGCACAGATACGCAGTATTTT,CASGLGQGTDTQYF
15,TRBV5-6,.,TRBD2,TRBJ2-7,TGTGCCAGCAGCTTTACGGGACTAGCGTTCTCCGAGCAGTACTTC,CASSFTGLAFSEQYF
16,TRBV7-8,.,TRBD1,TRBJ2-5,TGTGCCAGCAGCGCCGGGGACAGCATAAGGGTAGAGACCCAGTACTTC,CASSAGDSIRVETQYF
14,TRBV6-5,.,.,TRBJ1-5,TGTGCCAGCACCCCCATATCGGGTAATCAGCCCCAGCATTTT,CASTPISGNQPQHF
15,TRBV6-4,.,TRBD2,TRBJ2-1,TGTGCCAGCAGTTGGACTAGCGGGAGTTGGGATGAGCAGTTCTTC,CASSWTSGSWDEQFF
18,TRBV7-2,.,TRBD2,TRBJ2-5,TGTGCCAGCAGCTACTTCCCTCCCGGGACTAGCGGAAAAGAGACCCAGTACTTC,CASSYFPPGTSGKETQYF
13,TRBV11-2,.,.,TRBJ2-3,TGTGCCAGCAGCCCTGCAGTTACAGATACGCAGTATTTT,CASSPAVTDTQYF
17,TRBV5-1,.,TRBD1,TRBJ1-4,TGCGCCAGCAGCTTCCATAGACAGGGGTCAACTAATGAAAAACTGTTTTTT,CASSFHRQGSTNEKLFF
13,TRBV5-4,.,.,TRBJ1-3,TGTGCCAGTTCCTCGGTAGTTGGAAACACCATATATTTT,CASSSVVGNTIYF
13,TRBV10-3,.,TRBD2,TRBJ2-7,TGTGCCATCAGGGCGACTAGCGCCTACGAGCAGTACTTC,CAIRATSAYEQYF
12,TRBV15,once,.,TRBJ1-1,TGTGCCACAGGGAGGCTGAACACTGAAGCTTTCTTT,CATGRLNTEAFF
15,TRBV29-1,.,.,TRBJ2-2,TGCAGCGTCCCGGGGGCAGGGAGCGGGGTCGGGGAGCTGTTTTTT,CSVPGAGSGVGELFF
13,TRBV5-1,.,.,TRBJ1-1,TGCGCCAGCAGCGTGACAGGGAACACTGAAGCTTTCTTT,CASSVTGNTEAFF
15,TRBV5-1,.,TRBD2,TRBJ2-5,TGCGCCAGCAGCTTGGCGGGAGGGCCGGGAGAGACCCAGTACTTC,CASSLAGGPGETQYF
15,TRBV18,.,.,TRBJ2-7,TGTGCCAGCTCACCCTCACAGGTCGACGGCTACGAGCAGTACTTC,CASSPSQVDGYEQYF
14,TRBV7-9,once,.,TRBJ1-1,TGTGCCAGCAGCTTAGACGGAACCTTCCTCGGGGCTTTCTTT,CASSLDGTFLGAFF
15,TRBV19,once,.,TRBJ2-1,TGTGCCAGTAGTCTCCGGGGGGCAGGGCTCAATGAGCAGTTCTTC,CASSLRGAGLNEQFF
11,TRBV20-1,.,TRBD2,TRBJ2-5,TGCAGTGCCACGGGGGGAGGGACCCAGTACTTC,CSATGGGTQYF
13,TRBV10-1,.,TRBD1,TRBJ2-3,TGCGCCAGCAGTCTGGACAGGCGAGATACGCAGTATTTT,CASSLDRRDTQYF